These T cell receptor beta chains were read from a single sample in a study of CD8 T cells in ankylosing spondylitis. TCRdb re-analysed the 5' RACE reads in MiXCR, keeping a single row per CDR3 protein. The sample records 200,000 to 250,000 distinct CDR3 sequences, around 17% being singletons. Sequences were obtained from blood, either unsorted or a sorted T cell fraction (not recorded which). These receptors were taken from a male donor with ankylosing spondylitis. CDR3s leave out the opening cysteine and the closing phenylalanine or tryptophan. A D gene is named only where the DNA matches it firmly.

j_gene | v_gene | d_gene | CDR3aa
TRBJ1-5 | TRBV5-1 | - | ASSLGEIGQPQH
TRBJ1-1 | TRBV28 | - | ASSLGRGELNTEAF
TRBJ2-1 | TRBV11-2 | TRBD2 | ASSSQPPGTSGNNEQF
TRBJ1-4 | TRBV7-9 | - | ASSDQGPEEKLF
TRBJ2-7 | TRBV10-1 | - | ASGETGSYEQY
TRBJ1-5 | TRBV27 | TRBD1 | ASSALGTGGEAQH
TRBJ1-1 | TRBV6-1 | - | ASSPIGGEAF
TRBJ2-7 | TRBV5-6 | - | ASSLDQSYEQY
TRBJ2-1 | TRBV20-1 | - | SVARGDHNEQF
TRBJ1-2 | TRBV7-9 | TRBD1 | ASSSGQGRVGDGYT
TRBJ1-1 | TRBV5-8 | TRBD1 | ASSLRDRGRTEAF
TRBJ2-7 | TRBV9 | - | ASSVGETYEQY
TRBJ2-1 | TRBV4-3 | - | ASSQEAIASYNEQF
TRBJ2-1 | TRBV29-1 | TRBD1 | SVEGAIAGTEDNEQF